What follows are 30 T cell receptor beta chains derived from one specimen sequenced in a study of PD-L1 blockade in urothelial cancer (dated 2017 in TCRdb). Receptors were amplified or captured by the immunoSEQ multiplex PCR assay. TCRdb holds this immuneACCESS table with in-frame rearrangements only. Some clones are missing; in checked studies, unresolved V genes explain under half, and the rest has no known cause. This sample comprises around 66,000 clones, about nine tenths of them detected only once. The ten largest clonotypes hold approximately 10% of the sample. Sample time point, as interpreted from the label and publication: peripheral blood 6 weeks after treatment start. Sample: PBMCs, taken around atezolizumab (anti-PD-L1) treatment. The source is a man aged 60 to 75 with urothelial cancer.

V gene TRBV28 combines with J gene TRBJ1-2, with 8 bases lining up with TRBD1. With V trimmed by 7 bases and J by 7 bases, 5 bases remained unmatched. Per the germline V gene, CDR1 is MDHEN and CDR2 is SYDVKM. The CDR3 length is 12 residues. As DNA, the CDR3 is TGTGCCAGCAATTCAGGGGGCCGTGGCTACACCTTC. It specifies CASNSGGRGYTF.

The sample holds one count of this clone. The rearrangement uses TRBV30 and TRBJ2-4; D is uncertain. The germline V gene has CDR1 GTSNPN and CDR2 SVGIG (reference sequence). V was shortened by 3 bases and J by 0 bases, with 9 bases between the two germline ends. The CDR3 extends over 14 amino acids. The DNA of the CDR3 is TGTGCCTGGAGCATACAGCTAGCCAAAAACATTCAGTACTTC. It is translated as CAWSIQLAKNIQYF. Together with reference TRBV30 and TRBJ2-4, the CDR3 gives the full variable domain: SQTIHQWPATLVQPVGSPLSLECTVEGTSNPNLYWYRQAAGRGLQLLFYSVGIGQISSEVPQNLSASRPQDRQFILSSKKLLLSDSGFYLCAWSIQLAKNIQYFGAGTRLSVL.

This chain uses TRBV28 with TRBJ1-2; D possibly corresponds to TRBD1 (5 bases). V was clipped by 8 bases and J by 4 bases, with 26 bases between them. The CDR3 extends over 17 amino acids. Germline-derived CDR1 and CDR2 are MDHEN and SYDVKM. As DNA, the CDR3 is TGTGCCAGCGGGTCCCAGCTCGGTGGGGCTCGGGTCTATGGCTACACCTTC. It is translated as CASGSQLGGARVYGYTF.

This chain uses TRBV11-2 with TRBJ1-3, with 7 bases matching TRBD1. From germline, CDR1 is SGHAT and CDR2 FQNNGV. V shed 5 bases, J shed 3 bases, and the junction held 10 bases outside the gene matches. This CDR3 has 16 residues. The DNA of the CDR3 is TGTGCCAGCAGCCGGAGACAGGGAGTAAGTGGAAACACCATATATTTT. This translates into CASSRRQGVSGNTIYF. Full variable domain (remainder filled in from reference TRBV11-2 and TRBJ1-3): EAGVAQSPRYKIIEKRQSVAFWCNPISGHATLYWYQQILGQGPKLLIQFQNNGVVDDSQLPKDRFSAERLKGVDSTLKIQPAKLEDSAVYLCASSRRQGVSGNTIYFGEGSWLTVV.

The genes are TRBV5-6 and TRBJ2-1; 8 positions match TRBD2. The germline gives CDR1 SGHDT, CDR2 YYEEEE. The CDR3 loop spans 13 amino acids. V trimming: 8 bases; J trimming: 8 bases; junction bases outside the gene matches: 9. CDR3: CASLRGGPYEQFF. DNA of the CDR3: TGTGCCAGTCTACGGGGGGGACCGTATGAGCAGTTCTTC.

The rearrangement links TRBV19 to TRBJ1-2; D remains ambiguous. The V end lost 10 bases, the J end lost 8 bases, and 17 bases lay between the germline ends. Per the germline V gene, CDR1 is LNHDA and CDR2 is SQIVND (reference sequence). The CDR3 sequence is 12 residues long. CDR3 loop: CATAATSGGYTF. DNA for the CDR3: TGTGCCACCGCGGCGACCTCGGGGGGCTACACCTTC.

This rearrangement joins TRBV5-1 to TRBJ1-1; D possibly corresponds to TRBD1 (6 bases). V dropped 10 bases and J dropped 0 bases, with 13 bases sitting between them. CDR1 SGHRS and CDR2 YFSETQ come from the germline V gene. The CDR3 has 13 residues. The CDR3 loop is CAGSQGVNTEAFF. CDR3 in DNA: TGCGCCGGCTCACAGGGAGTGAACACTGAAGCTTTCTTT.

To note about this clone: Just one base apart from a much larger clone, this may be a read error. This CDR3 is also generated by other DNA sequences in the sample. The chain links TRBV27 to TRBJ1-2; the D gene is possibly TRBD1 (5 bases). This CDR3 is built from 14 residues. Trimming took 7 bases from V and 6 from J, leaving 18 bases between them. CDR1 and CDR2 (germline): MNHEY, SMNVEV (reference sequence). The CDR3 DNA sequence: TGTGCCAGCACTCCATCTGGACAATGGGATGGCTACACCTTC. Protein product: CASTPSGQWDGYTF.

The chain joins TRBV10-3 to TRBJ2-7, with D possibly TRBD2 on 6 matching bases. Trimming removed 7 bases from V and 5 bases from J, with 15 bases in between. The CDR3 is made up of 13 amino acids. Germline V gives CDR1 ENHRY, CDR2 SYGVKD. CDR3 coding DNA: TGTGCCATCACGGGGGACCTACGGCACGAGCAGTACTTC. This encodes CAITGDLRHEQYF.

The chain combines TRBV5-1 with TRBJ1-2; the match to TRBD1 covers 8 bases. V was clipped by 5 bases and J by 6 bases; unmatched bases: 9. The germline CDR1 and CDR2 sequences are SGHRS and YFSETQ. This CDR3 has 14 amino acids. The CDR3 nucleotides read TGCGCCAGCAGAATGGACAGGGCGTGGGATGGCTACACCTTC. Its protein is CASRMDRAWDGYTF.

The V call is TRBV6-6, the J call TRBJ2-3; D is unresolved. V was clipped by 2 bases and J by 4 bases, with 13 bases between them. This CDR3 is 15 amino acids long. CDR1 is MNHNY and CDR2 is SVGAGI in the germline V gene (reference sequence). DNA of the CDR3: TGTGCCAGCAGTTACGTGAATCCGCCGGCAGATACGCAGTATTTT. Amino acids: CASSYVNPPADTQYF.

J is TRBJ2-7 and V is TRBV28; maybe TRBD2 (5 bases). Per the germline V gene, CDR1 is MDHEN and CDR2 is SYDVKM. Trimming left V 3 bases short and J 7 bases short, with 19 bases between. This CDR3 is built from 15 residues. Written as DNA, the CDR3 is TGTGCCAGCAGTTTGAGGCTAGCCCCCTTCGCTGAGCAGTACTTC. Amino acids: CASSLRLAPFAEQYF.

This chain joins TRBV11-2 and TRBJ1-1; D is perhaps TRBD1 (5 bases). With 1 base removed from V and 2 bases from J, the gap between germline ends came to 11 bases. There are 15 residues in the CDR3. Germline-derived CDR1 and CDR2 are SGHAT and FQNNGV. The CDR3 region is CASSLGVGGNTEAFF. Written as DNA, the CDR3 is TGTGCCAGCAGCTTAGGCGTGGGGGGAAACACTGAAGCTTTCTTT.

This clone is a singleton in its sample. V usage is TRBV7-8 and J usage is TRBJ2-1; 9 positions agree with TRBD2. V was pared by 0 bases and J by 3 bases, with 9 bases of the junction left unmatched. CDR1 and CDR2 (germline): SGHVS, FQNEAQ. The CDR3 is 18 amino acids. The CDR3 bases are TGTGCCAGCAGCTTAGCCCCCAGGACTAGCGTAGTCTACAATGAGCAGTTCTTC. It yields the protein CASSLAPRTSVVYNEQFF.

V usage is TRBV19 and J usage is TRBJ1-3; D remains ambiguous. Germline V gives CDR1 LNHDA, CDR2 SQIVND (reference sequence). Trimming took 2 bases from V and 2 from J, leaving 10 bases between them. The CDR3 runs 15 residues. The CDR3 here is CASSIRGLTGNTIYF. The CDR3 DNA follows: TGTGCCAGTAGTATACGAGGGTTGACTGGAAACACCATATATTTT.

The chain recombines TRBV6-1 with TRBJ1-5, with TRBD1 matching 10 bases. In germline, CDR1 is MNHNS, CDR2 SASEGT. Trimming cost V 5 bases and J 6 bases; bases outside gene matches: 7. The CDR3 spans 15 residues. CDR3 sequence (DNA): TGTGCCAGCAGTCCTTTGACAGGGGGCTTTCAGCCCCAGCATTTT. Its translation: CASSPLTGGFQPQHF.

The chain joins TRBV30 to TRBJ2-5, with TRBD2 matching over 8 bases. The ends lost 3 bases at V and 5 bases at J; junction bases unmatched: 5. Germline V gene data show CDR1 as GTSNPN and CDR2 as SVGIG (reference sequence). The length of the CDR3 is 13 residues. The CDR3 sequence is CAWSGGAGETQYF. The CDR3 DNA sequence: TGTGCCTGGAGCGGGGGGGCCGGTGAGACCCAGTACTTC. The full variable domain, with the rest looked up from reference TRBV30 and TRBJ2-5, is SQTIHQWPATLVQPVGSPLSLECTVEGTSNPNLYWYRQAAGRGLQLLFYSVGIGQISSEVPQNLSASRPQDRQFILSSKKLLLSDSGFYLCAWSGGAGETQYFGPGTRLLVL.

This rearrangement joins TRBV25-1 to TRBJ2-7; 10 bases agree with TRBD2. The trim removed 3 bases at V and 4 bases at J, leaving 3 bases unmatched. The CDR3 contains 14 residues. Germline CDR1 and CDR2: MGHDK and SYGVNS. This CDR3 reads CASSESGRGYEQYF. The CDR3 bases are TGTGCCAGCAGTGAGAGCGGGAGGGGTTACGAGCAGTACTTC.

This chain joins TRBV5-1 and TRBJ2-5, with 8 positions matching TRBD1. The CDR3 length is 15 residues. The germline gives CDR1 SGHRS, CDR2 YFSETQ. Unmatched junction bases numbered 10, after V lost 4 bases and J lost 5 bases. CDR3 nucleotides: TGCGCCAGCAGCCAAGGGACAGGTCCACCGGAGACCCAGTACTTC. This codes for CASSQGTGPPETQYF.

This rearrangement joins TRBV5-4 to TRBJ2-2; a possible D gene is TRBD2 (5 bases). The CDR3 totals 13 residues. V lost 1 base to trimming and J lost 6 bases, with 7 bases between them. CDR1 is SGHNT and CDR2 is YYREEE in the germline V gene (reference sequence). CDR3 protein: CASSLNGAGELFF. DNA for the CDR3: TGTGCCAGCAGCTTGAACGGGGCCGGGGAGCTGTTTTTT.

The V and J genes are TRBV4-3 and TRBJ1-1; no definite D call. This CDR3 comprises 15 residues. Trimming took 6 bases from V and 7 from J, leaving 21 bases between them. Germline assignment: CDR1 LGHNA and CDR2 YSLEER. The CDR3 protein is CASRTYHLLAVEAFF. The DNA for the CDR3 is TGCGCCAGCAGGACCTACCACCTTCTCGCGGTTGAAGCTTTCTTT.

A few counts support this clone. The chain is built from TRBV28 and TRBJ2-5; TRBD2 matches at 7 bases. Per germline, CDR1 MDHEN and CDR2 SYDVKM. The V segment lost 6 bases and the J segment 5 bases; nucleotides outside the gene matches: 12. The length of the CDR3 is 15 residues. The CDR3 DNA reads TGTGCCAGCAGCCCAGGGAGTAGCGGGTGGGAGACCCAGTACTTC. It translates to CASSPGSSGWETQYF.

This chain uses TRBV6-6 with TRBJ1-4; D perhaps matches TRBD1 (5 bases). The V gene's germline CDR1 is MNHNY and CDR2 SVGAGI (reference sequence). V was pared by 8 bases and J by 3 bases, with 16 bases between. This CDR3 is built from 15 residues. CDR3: CASFVGQGPNEKLFF. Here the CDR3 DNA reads TGTGCCAGCTTCGTAGGTCAGGGCCCTAATGAAAAACTGTTTTTT.

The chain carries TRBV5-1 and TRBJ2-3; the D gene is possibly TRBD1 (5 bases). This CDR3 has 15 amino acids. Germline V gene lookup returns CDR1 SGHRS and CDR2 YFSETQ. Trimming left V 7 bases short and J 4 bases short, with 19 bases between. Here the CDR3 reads CASGHQGRVADTQYF. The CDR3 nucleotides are TGCGCCAGCGGTCATCAGGGCAGGGTGGCAGATACGCAGTATTTT.

The CDR3, as DNA: TGTGCCAGCAGCCCTACAGGGTATACCTACGAGCAGTACTTC. It specifies CASSPTGYTYEQYF. This rearrangement joins TRBV5-8 to TRBJ2-7, with a tentative D call TRBD1 (6 bases). CDR3 size: 14 residues. V gave up 4 bases and J gave up 2 bases, with 13 bases separating them. Germline V gene data show CDR1 as SGHTS and CDR2 as YDEGEE.

In nucleotides, the CDR3 is TGTGCCAGCAGCGTAGATCGGGGATCCCACACAGATACGCAGTATTTT. Translating it yields CASSVDRGSHTDTQYF. The rearrangement links TRBV9 to TRBJ2-3; perhaps TRBD2 as D (5 bases). The V end lost 0 bases, the J end lost 2 bases, and 13 bases lay between the germline ends. CDR3 length: 16 residues. Germline loops: CDR1 SGDLS, CDR2 YYNGEE.

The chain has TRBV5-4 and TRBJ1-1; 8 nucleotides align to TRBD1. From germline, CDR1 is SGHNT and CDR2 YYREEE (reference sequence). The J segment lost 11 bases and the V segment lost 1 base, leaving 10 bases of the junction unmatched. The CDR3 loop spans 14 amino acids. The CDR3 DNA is TGTGCCAGCAGCTTGCTGGGACAGGAAGGGGAGGCTTTCTTT. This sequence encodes CASSLLGQEGEAFF.

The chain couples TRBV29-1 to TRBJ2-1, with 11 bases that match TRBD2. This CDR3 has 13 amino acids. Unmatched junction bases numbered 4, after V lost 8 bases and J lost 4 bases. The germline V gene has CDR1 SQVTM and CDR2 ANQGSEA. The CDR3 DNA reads TGCAGCACTAGCGGGAGAGCATACAATGAGCAGTTCTTC. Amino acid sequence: CSTSGRAYNEQFF.

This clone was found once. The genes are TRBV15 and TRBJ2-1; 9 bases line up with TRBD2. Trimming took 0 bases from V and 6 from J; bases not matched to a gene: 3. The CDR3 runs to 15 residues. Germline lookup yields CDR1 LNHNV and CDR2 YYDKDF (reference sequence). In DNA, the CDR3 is TGTGCCACCAGCAGAGACGGGACTAGCTCCAATGAGCAGTTCTTC. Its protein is CATSRDGTSSNEQFF.

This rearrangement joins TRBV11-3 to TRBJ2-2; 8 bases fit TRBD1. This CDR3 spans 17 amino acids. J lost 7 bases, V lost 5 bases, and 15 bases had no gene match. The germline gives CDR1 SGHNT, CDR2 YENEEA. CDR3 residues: CASSLGWAGGFGGELFF. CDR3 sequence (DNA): TGTGCCAGCAGCCTCGGTTGGGCAGGGGGCTTCGGCGGGGAGCTGTTTTTT.